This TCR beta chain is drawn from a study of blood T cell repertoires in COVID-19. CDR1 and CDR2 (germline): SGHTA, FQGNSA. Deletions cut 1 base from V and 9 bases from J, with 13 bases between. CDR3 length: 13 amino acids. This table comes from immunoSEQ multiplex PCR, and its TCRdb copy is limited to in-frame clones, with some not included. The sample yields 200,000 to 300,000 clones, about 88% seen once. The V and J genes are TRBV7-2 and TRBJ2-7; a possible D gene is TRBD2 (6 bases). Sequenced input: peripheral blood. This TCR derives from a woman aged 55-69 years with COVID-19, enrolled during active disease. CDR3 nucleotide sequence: TGTGCCAGCAGCTTAGGGTGGGAGGCGGTGCAGTACTTC. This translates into CASSLGWEAVQYF.